The text below deals with one T cell receptor (beta chain). These data are taken from a study of blood T cell repertoires in COVID-19. On the study more broadly: From T cells, B-cell-depleted T cells, or PBMCs came the material, which was cDNA or gDNA.

Assignment of participants to cohorts was predicated upon participant-reported clinical history. Among Cohort 3 donors, those recovered had two negative PCRs, clearance, or symptom resolution. V gave up 5 bases and J gave up 2 bases; unmatched junction bases: 16. The length of the CDR3 is 19 residues. Germline lookup yields CDR1 SEHNR and CDR2 FQNEAQ (reference sequence). This table comes from immunoSEQ multiplex PCR, and its TCRdb copy is limited to in-frame clones, with some not included. The data show 200,000 to 250,000 clones, approximately 83% seen once. Specimen: PBMCs or T cells enriched from blood (not recorded which). The chain uses TRBV7-9 and TRBJ2-2, with 8 bases identical to TRBD2. The source of this sequence is a woman in her sixties who had recovered from COVID-19. This CDR3 is CASSLRTWTSPQNTGELFF. The DNA of the CDR3 is TGTGCCAGCAGCCTCCGAACCTGGACTAGCCCGCAAAACACCGGGGAGCTGTTTTTT.